This TCR beta chain was captured by sequencing in a study of blood T cell repertoires in COVID-19. Whole-study context: Samples came from the United States, Italy and Spain, spanning acute and convalescent COVID-19. T cells, B-cell-depleted T cells, or PBMCs provided the cDNA or gDNA that served as material.

Clones were sequenced by immunoSEQ multiplex PCR, and TCRdb holds only the in-frame ones, with some missing. The sample consists of hundreds of thousands of clones, more than 70% of them appearing once. Sequencing used peripheral blood. The clonotype comes from a man aged 40-49 years with acute or convalescent COVID-19.

The CDR3 here is CASRTQGVGYTF. The CDR3 nucleotides are TGTGCCAGCAGGACTCAGGGGGTTGGCTACACCTTC. V usage is TRBV5-8 and J usage is TRBJ1-2; 7 bases map to TRBD1. The CDR3 runs 12 residues. Germline lookup yields CDR1 SGHTS and CDR2 YDEGEE. The J segment lost 7 bases and the V segment lost 5 bases, leaving 5 bases of the junction unmatched.